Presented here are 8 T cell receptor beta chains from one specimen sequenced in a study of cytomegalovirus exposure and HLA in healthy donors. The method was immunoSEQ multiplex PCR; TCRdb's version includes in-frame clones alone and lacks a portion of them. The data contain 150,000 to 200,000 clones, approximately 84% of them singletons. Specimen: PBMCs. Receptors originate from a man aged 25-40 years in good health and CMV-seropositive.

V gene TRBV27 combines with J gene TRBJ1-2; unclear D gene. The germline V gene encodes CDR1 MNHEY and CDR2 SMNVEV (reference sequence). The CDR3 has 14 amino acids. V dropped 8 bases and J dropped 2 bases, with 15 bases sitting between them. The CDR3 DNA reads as TGTGCCAGCCGTTCTCTTTGGCAGAACTATGGCTACACCTTC. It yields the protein CASRSLWQNYGYTF.

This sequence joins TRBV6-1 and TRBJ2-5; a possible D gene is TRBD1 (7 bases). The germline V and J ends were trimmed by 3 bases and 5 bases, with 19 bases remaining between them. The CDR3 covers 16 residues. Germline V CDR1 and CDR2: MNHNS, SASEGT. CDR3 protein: CASSEGWAGGGETQYF. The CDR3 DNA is TGTGCCAGCAGTGAGGGATGGGCAGGGGGAGGTGAGACCCAGTACTTC.

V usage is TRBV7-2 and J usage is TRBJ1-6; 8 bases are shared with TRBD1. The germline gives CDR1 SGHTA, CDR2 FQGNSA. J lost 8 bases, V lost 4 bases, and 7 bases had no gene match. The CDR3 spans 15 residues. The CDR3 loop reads CASSWRQGTDSPLHF. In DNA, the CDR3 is TGTGCCAGCAGCTGGAGACAGGGGACGGATTCACCCCTCCACTTT.

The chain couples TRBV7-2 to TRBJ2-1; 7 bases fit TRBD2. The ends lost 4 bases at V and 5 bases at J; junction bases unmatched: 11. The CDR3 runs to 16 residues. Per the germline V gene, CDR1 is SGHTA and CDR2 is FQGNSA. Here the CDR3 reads CASSSWTRRGHNEQFF. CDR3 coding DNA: TGTGCCAGCAGCTCGTGGACTAGACGTGGCCACAATGAGCAGTTCTTC.

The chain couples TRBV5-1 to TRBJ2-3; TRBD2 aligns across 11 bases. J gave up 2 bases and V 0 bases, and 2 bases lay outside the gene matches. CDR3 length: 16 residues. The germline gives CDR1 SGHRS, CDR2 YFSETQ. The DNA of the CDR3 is TGCGCCAGCAGCTTGGCTAGCGGGGGGACCACAGATACGCAGTATTTT. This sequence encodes CASSLASGGTTDTQYF.

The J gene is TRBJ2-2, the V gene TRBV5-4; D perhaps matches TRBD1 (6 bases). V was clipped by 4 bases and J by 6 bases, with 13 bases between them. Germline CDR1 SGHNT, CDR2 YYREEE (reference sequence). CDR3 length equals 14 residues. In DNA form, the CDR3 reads TGTGCCAGCAGCGCCTGGACAGAACCCGGGGAGCTGTTTTTT. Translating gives CASSAWTEPGELFF.

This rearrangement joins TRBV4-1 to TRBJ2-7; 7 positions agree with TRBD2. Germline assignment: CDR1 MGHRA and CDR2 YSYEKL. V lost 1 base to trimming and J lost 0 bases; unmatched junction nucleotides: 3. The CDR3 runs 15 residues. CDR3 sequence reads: CASSQGSGTSYEQYF. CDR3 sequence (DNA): TGCGCCAGCAGCCAAGGGAGCGGGACCTCCTACGAGCAGTACTTC.

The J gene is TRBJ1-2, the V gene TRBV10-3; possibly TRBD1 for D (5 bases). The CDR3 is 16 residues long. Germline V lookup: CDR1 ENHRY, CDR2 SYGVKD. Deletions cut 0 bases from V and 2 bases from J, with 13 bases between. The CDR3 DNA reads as TGTGCCATCAGTGAGTCCCAGCGGCGGGGGAACTATGGCTACACCTTC. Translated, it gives CAISESQRRGNYGYTF.